This T cell receptor beta chain derives from a study of prognosis after radiotherapy for stage I lung cancer. Study-wide background: Tumors proved to be squamous cell carcinoma in several patients and represented adenocarcinoma in 12 to 13. Radiotherapy was SBRT in 3 to 5 fractions with a biologically effective dose of at least 100 Gy.

Amplification of the TCR beta CDR3 (from genomic DNA) was done by two-round multiplex PCR. Gene-specific primers for each TRBV and TRBJ gene drove first-round PCR. TCRdb re-called the multiplex PCR reads through MiXCR, storing one row per CDR3 protein. The sample has around 31,000 distinct CDR3 sequences, around half seen once. In its sample, this clonotype was seen a few times. Its target is not known. Being one base from a much bigger clone, this may be a read error. V lost 0 bases to trimming and J lost 0 bases, with 6 bases between them. Germline loops: CDR1 ENHRY, CDR2 SYGVKD. The CDR3 extends over 15 amino acids. Peripheral blood, in approximately 5.8-milliliter volumes, was drawn at each of two time points. Whole-study results and caveats: Reports indicated that TRBV and TRBJ gene usage differed between patients with and without metastases, including differences in several V and two J genes after SBRT.

The TCR was taken from a donor aged 50 or older with non-small cell lung cancer. The source was PBMCs, collected before or after stereotactic body radiation therapy (not recorded which). V is TRBV10-3 and J is TRBJ2-1; D gene uncertain. The CDR3 DNA is TGTGCCATCAGTGAGTCTGGAACCTCCTACAATGAGCAGTTCTTC. The encoded protein is CAISESGTSYNEQFF.